This T cell receptor beta chain was recovered during a study of Ad26.COV2.S vaccination and SARS-CoV-2 variants. Overall study: Once, or twice with 56 days between doses, Ad26.COV2.S was given intramuscularly.

Overall study results and limits: Vaccine recipients and placebo recipients showed similar non-spike TCR breadth.

The CDR3 consists of 13 residues. Trimming at V came to 6 bases and at J to 5 bases, leaving 6 bases not matched to a gene. CDR1 and CDR2 from the germline V gene are KGHSH and LQKENI. Concerning this clone: Its specificity is unknown.

TCRdb's table, derived via immunoSEQ multiplex PCR, lists solely in-frame clones and lacks some. The table lists about 410,000 clones, roughly nine tenths of them singletons. Treatment reported: some 20 received Ad26.COV2.S at low or high dose, single or two shots; 5 received placebo; per-sample allocation not given. The study sampled participants on day 63 after the first vaccine or placebo injection. This TCR derives from a person aged 18 to 65 who received the Ad26.COV2.S COVID-19 vaccine or a placebo. The source was peripheral blood, collected in a trial of Ad26.COV2.S vaccine versus placebo. V and J are TRBV18 and TRBJ2-7, with 8 bases matching TRBD1. CDR3 DNA: TGTGCCAGCTCCCCCGACAGGGGCCACGAGCAGTACTTC. Translating gives CASSPDRGHEQYF. Complete variable domain (other parts from reference TRBV18 and TRBJ2-7): NAGVMQNPRHLVRRRGQEARLRCSPMKGHSHVYWYRQLPEEGLKFMVYLQKENIIDESGMPKERFSAEFPKEGPSILRIQQVVRGDSAAYFCASSPDRGHEQYFGPGTRLTVT.